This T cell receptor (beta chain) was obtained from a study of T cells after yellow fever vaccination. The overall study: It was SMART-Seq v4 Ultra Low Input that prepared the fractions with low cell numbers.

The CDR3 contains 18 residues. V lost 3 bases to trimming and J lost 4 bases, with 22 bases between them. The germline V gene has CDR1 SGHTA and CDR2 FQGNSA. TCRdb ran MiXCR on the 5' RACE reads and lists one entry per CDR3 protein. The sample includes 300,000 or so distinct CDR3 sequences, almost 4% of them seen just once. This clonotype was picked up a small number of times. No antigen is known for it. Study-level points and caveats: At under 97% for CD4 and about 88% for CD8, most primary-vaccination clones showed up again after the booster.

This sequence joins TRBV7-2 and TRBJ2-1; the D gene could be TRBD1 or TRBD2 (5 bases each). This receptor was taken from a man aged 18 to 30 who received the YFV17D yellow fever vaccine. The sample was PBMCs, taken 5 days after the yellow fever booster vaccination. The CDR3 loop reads CASSFGGRGLPFYNEQFF. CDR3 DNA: TGTGCCAGCAGCTTTGGGGGACGGGGATTGCCGTTTTACAATGAGCAGTTCTTC.